In this sample, the clone carrying this TCR beta chain turned up many times. As yet, its antigen is unknown. This specimen belongs to a study of T-cell reconstitution after alpha-beta-depleted transplantation in children. General study points: Hyperexpanded clones declined; after one year, newly produced T cells mostly supplied diversity.

For TCRbeta, the library was prepared with unique molecular identifiers. Each CDR3 protein is one row after TCRdb ran MiXCR on the PCR reads. This table holds some 600,000 distinct CDR3 sequences, 10% to 15% found once. Germline assignment: CDR1 MNHEY and CDR2 SMNVEV (reference sequence). CDR3 length: 19 amino acids. The junction had 18 bases not matched to a gene; V was cut back by 7 bases and J by 3 bases. This sequence originates from a male patient younger than 18 who had a stem cell transplant for acute myeloid leukemia, so the T cells may come from the graft donor. The material was PBMCs, mostly from graft donor cells, obtained 360 days after TCRalphabeta/CD19-depleted stem cell transplant. The chain carries TRBV27 and TRBJ2-1; 10 nucleotides agree with TRBD1. The DNA of the CDR3 is TGTGCCAGCACCTACCGGGACAGGGGACCTAGGGACTTCTACAATGAGCAGTTCTTC. Protein sequence: CASTYRDRGPRDFYNEQFF.